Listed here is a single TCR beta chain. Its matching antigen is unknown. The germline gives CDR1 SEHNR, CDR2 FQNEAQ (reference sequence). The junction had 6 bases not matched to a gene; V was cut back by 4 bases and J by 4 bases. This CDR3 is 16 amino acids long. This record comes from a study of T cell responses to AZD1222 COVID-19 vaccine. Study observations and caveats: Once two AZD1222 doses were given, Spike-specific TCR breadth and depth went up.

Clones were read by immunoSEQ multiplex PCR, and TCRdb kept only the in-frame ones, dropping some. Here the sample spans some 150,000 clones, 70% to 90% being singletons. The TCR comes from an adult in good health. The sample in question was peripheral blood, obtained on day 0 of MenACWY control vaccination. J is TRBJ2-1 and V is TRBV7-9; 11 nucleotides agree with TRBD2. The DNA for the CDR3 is TGTGCCAGCAGCTCCCTGACTAGCGGGGATTACAATGAGCAGTTCTTC. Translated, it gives CASSSLTSGDYNEQFF.